Given below is one T cell receptor (beta chain) in context. Germline CDR1 SGHNT, CDR2 YYREEE (reference sequence). The CDR3 sequence is 15 residues long. V shed 3 bases and J 4 bases; nucleotides not matched to a gene: 10. Produced via immunoSEQ multiplex PCR; TCRdb's table is partial and in-frame only. In the table there are fewer than 90,000 clones, 94% of which are singletons. The data originate from a study of T cell changes during pregnancy in multiple sclerosis. Here the sequenced sample was peripheral blood, taken after pregnancy. The sequence came from a female donor in good health, enrolled as a control in a pregnancy study. The chain couples TRBV5-4 to TRBJ2-7, with 7 bases fitting TRBD2. The CDR3 loop reads CASSSGGGGGYEQYF. CDR3 DNA sequence: TGTGCCAGCAGCTCGGGGGGAGGTGGGGGATACGAGCAGTACTTC.